This TCR beta chain was captured by sequencing in a study of T cells after yellow fever vaccination. CDR3 length: 15 residues. Trimming removed 4 bases from V and 0 bases from J, with 10 bases in between. From germline, CDR1 is SGHVS and CDR2 FQNEAQ. General study findings and limits: Weaker overall, the secondary response nonetheless peaked faster (day 5 versus 15).

From the 5' RACE reads, TCRdb called clonotypes with MiXCR, one entry per CDR3 protein. The sample lists about 580,000 distinct CDR3 sequences, 17% occurring once. This clonotype was detected only a few times. The antigen is undetermined. The material sequenced was PBMCs, taken around 5 days after the first yellow fever vaccination. The TCR sequence derives from a man between 18 and 29 years old who received the YFV17D yellow fever vaccine. The V gene is TRBV7-8, the J gene TRBJ2-1; D remains ambiguous. CDR3 sequence (DNA): TGTGCCAGCAGCTCCATGGCAGCCTCCTACAATGAGCAGTTCTTC. As protein: CASSSMAASYNEQFF.